This T cell receptor (beta chain) appears in the sequencing data of a study of cytomegalovirus exposure and HLA in healthy donors. The overall study: Later analysis reported that the 130 or so validation repertoires shared the platform of the 650 to 700 first-cohort repertoires.

The V end lost 4 bases, the J end lost 2 bases, and 12 bases lay between the germline ends. The CDR3 is 15 residues long. The germline V gene has CDR1 SGHRS and CDR2 YFSETQ. Repertoires were generated with immunoSEQ multiplex PCR, while TCRdb's copy carries only in-frame clones and drops some. This table has 190,000 or so clones, roughly 88% appearing once. The chain couples TRBV5-1 to TRBJ2-2; no reliable D call. The TCR was taken from a woman in her twenties or thirties in good health and CMV-seropositive. The sequenced sample consisted of PBMCs. The CDR3 here is CASSLTTQNTGELFF. In DNA, the CDR3 is TGCGCCAGCAGCCTGACGACTCAAAACACCGGGGAGCTGTTTTTT.